This entry features one T cell receptor beta chain sequence. What it binds is not known. This entry comes from a study of CD8+CD57+ T cells in acquired aplastic anemia. For the study at large: Sorted CD4+ and CD8+ cells yielded about 3.1 ug of DNA on average. Findings and caveats of the study: Found in both controls and patients were about 30 CD8+ CDR3 sequences.

With 12 bases removed from V and 3 bases from J, the gap between germline ends came to 14 bases. The CDR3 is 13 residues long. Germline V gives CDR1 KGHDR, CDR2 SFDVKD. Before being chosen for sequencing, patients had shown CD8+CD57+ cell expansion by flow cytometry. In all patients, the disease was severe acquired aplastic anemia. The use of genomic DNA as template underpinned the TCR beta VDJ and CDR3 profiling. TCRdb re-called the reads through MiXCR, storing one row per CDR3 protein. Of under 200,000 distinct CDR3 sequences in the sample, approximately 48% were seen once. The sequence derives from a human donor with aplastic anemia. V usage is TRBV24-1 and J usage is TRBJ2-1; tentative D call: TRBD2 (6 bases). The sample consisted of sorted CD4+, CD8+, or CD8+CD57+ T cells (not recorded which) from PBMCs. This CDR3 is CALQRAVYNEQFF. CDR3 nucleotides: TGTGCCCTGCAGCGGGCGGTCTACAATGAGCAGTTCTTC.